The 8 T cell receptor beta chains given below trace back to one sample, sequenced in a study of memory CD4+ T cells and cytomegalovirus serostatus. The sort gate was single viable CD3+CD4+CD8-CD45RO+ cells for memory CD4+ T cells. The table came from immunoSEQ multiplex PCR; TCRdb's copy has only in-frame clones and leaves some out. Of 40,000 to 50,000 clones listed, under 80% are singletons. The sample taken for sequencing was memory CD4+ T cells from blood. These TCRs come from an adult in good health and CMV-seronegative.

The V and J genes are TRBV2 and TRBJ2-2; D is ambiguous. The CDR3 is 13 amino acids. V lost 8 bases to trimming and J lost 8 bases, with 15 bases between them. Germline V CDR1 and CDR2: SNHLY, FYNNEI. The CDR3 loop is CASLLEGMGELFF. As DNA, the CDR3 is TGTGCCAGCCTCTTGGAAGGAATGGGGGAGCTGTTTTTT.

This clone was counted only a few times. The CDR3 DNA is TGTGCCAGCAGCGTCGAAGACAGATCCTACGAGCAGTACTTC. It translates to CASSVEDRSYEQYF. This chain links TRBV2 with TRBJ2-7; D is possibly TRBD1 (5 bases). Germline V gives CDR1 SNHLY, CDR2 FYNNEI. CDR3 length equals 14 residues. Trimming took 6 bases from V and 1 from J, leaving 13 bases between them. The full variable domain, its missing parts supplied by reference TRBV2 and TRBJ2-7, is EPEVTQTPSHQVTQMGQEVILRCVPISNHLYFYWYRQILGQKVEFLVSFYNNEISEKSEIFDDQFSVERPDGSNFTLKIRSTKLEDSAMYFCASSVEDRSYEQYFGPGTRLTVT.

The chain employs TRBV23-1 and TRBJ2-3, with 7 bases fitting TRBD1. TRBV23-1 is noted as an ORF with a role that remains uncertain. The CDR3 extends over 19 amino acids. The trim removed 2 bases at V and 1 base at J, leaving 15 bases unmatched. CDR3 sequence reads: CASSQPNRVTGTCTDTQYF. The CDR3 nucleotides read TGCGCCAGCAGTCAACCGAACAGAGTGACAGGGACCTGCACAGATACGCAGTATTTT.

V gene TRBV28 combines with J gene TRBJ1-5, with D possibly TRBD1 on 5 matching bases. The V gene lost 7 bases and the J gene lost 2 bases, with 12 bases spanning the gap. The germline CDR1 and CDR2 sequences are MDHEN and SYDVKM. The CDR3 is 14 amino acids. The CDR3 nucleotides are TGTGCCAGCATCGGGGGGGTTGGCAATCAGCCCCAGCATTTT. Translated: CASIGGVGNQPQHF.

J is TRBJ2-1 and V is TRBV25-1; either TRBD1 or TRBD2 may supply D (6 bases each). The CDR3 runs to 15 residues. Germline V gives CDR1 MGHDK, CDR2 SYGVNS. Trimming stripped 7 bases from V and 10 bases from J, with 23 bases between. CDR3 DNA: TGTGCCAGCACCAATGAGTGGGGGGCAGTAAGAGAGCAGTTCTTC. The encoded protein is CASTNEWGAVREQFF.

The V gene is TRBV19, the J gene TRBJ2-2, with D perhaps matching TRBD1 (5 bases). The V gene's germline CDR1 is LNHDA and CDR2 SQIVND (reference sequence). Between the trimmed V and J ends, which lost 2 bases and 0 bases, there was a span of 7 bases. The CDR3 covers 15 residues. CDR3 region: CASSIPRANTGELFF. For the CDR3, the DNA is TGTGCCAGTAGTATACCCAGGGCGAACACCGGGGAGCTGTTTTTT.

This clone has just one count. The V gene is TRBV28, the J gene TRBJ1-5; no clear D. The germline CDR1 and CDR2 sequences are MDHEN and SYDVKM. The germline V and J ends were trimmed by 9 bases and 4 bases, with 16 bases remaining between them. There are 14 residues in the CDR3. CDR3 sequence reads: CASSRTAPNQPQHF. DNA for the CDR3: TGTGCCAGTTCGCGGACGGCGCCGAATCAGCCCCAGCATTTT.

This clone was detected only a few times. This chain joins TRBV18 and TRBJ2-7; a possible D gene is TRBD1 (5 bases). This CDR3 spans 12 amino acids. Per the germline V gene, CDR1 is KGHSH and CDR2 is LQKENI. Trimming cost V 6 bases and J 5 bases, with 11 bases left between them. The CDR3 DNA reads TGTGCCAGCTCTTCCGACAGCGACGAGCAGTACTTC. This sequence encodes CASSSDSDEQYF.